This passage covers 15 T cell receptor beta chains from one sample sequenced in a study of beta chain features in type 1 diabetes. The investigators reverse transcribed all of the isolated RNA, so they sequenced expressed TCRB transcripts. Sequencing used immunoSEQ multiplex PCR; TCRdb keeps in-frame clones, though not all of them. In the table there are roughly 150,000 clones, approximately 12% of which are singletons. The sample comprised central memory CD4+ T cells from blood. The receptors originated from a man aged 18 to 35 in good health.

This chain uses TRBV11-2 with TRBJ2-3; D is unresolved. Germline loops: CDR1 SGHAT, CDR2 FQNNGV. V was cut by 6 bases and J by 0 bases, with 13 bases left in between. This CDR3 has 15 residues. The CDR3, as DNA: TGTGCCAGCAGTCCGGACGGAACCAGCACAGATACGCAGTATTTT. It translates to CASSPDGTSTDTQYF.

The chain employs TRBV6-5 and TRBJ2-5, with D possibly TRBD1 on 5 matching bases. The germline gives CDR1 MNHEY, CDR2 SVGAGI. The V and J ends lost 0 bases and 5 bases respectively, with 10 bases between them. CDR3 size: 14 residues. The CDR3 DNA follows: TGTGCCAGCAGTTACTCACTGGGGCGGGAGACCCAGTACTTC. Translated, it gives CASSYSLGRETQYF.

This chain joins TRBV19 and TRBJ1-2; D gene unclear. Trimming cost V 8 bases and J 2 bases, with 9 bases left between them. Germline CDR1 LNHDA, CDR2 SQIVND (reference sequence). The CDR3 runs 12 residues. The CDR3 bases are TGTGCCAGTCGGCCGGGAAACTATGGCTACACCTTC. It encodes CASRPGNYGYTF.

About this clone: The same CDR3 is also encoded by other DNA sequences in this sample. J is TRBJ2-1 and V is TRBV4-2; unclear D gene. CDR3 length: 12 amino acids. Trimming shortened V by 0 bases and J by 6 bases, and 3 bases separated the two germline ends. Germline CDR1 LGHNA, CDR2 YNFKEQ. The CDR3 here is CASSQDRNEQFF. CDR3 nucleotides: TGTGCCAGCAGCCAAGATCGCAATGAGCAGTTCTTC.

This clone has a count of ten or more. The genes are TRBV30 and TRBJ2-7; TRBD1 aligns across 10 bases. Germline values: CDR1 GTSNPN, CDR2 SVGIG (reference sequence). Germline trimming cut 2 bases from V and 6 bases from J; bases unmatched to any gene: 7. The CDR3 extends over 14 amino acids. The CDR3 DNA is TGTGCCTGGAGTTCCGGGACAGGGGCTTCCGAGCAGTACTTC. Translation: CAWSSGTGASEQYF.

The CDR3 DNA is TGTGCCAGCAGCTCAGGGGGCGCGGGCAAAAACATTCAGTACTTC. Amino acid sequence: CASSSGGAGKNIQYF. The chain links TRBV11-1 to TRBJ2-4, with TRBD1 matching over 8 bases. This CDR3 is built from 15 residues. The V gene end was trimmed by 4 bases and the J gene end by 3 bases; junction bases not matched to a gene: 5. Germline V gene data show CDR1 as SGHAT and CDR2 as FQDESV (reference sequence).

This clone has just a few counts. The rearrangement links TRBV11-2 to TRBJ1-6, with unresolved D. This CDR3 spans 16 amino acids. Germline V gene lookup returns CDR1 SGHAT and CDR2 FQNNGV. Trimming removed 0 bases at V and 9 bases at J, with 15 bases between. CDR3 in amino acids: CASSLDNQVLTSPLHF. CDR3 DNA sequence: TGTGCCAGCAGCTTAGATAACCAGGTTCTCACTTCACCCCTCCACTTT. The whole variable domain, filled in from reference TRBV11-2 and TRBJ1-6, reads EAGVAQSPRYKIIEKRQSVAFWCNPISGHATLYWYQQILGQGPKLLIQFQNNGVVDDSQLPKDRFSAERLKGVDSTLKIQPAKLEDSAVYLCASSLDNQVLTSPLHFGNGTRLTVT.

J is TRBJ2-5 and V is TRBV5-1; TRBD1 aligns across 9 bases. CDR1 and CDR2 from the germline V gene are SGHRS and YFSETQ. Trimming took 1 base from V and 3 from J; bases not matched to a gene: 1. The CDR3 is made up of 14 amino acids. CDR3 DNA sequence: TGCGCCAGCAGCTTGAGACAGGGGGAAGAGACCCAGTACTTC. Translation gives CASSLRQGEETQYF.

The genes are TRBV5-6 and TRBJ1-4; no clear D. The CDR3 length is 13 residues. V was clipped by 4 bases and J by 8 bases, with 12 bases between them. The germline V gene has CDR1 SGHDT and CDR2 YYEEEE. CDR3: CASSVILGEKLFF. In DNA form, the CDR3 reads TGTGCCAGCAGCGTGATCCTAGGAGAAAAACTGTTTTTT.

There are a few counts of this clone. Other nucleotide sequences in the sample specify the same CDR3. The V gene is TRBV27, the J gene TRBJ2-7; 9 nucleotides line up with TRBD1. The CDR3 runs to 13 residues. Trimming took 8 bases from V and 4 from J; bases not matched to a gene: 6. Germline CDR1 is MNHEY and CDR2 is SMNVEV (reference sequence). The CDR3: CASSNRGRYEQYF. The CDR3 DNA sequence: TGTGCCAGCTCAAACAGGGGGCGATACGAGCAGTACTTC.

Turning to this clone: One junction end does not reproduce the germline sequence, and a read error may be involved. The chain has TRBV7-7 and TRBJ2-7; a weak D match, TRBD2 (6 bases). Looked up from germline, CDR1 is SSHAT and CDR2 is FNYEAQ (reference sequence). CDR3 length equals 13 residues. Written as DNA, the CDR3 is TGTGCTAGCAGTCATGATTCGGGGAGGGAGCAGTACTTC. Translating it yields CASSHDSGREQYF.

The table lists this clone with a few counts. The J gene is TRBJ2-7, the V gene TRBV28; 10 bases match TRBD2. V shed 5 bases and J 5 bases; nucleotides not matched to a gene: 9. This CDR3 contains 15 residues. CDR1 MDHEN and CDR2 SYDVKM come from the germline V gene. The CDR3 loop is CASSRASGSFHEQYF. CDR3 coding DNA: TGTGCCAGCAGTAGAGCTAGCGGGAGTTTCCACGAGCAGTACTTC.

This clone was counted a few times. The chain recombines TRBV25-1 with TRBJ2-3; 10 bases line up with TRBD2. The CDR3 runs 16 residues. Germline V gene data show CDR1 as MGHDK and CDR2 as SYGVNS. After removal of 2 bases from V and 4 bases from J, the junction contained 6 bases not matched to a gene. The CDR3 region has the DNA TGTGCCAGCAGTGAAGGGCTAGCGGGAGCCGCAGATACGCAGTATTTT. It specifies CASSEGLAGAADTQYF.

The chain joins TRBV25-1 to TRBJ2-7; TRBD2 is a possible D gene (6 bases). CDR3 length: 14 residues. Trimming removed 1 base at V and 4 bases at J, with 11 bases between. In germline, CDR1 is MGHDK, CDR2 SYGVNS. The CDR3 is CASSEFGGGYEQYF. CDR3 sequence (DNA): TGTGCCAGCAGTGAATTTGGGGGAGGTTACGAGCAGTACTTC.

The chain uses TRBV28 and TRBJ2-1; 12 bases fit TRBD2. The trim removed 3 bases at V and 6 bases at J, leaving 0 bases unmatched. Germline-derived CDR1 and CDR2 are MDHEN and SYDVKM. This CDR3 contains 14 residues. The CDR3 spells CASSLTSGSNEQFF. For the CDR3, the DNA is TGTGCCAGCAGTTTGACTAGCGGGAGCAATGAGCAGTTCTTC. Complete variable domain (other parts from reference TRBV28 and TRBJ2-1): DVKVTQSSRYLVKRTGEKVFLECVQDMDHENMFWYRQDPGLGLRLIYFSYDVKMKEKGDIPEGYSVSREKKERFSLILESASTNQTSMYLCASSLTSGSNEQFFGPGTRLTVL.